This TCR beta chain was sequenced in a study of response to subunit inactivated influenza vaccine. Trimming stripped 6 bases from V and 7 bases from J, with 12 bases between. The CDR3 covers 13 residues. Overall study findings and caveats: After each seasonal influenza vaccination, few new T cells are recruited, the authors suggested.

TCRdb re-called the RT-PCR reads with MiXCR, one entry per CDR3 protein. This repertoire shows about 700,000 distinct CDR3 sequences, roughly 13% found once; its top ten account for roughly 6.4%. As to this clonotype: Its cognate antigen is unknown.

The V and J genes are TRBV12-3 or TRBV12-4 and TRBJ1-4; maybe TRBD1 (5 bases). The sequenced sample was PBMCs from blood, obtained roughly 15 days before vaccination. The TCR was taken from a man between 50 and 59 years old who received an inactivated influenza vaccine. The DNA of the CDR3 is TGTGCCAGCAGGGTCGACAGAAGTGAAAAACTGTTTTTT. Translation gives CASRVDRSEKLFF.